Listed below are T cell receptor beta chains from one sample, sequenced in a study of blood T cell repertoires in COVID-19. The table came from immunoSEQ multiplex PCR; TCRdb's copy has only in-frame clones and leaves some out. The sample shows under 250,000 clones, approximately 85% of them seen only once. The source material was peripheral blood. Every receptor here comes from a woman aged 50 to 60 with active or convalescent COVID-19. Both conserved end residues are part of each CDR3. The order of the fields is CDR3 DNA, CDR3 protein, CDR3 length, V gene, J gene, clone size, D gene. The D gene is left open where the match is weak. Clone size is stated in some rows and not others, as once, few, many or a class when expanded.

CDR3nt: TGTGCCAGCAGTTTGGCGGGACAGGGGGCACCTAACTATGGCTACACCTTC
CDR3aa: CASSLAGQGAPNYGYTF
len: 17
v_gene: TRBV28
j_gene: TRBJ1-2
abundance: NA
d_gene: TRBD1

CDR3nt: TGTGCCAGCAGCTTGGGGGGCAGGGCGGATGAAAAACTGTTTTTT
CDR3aa: CASSLGGRADEKLFF
len: 15
v_gene: TRBV5-4
j_gene: TRBJ1-4
abundance: NA
d_gene: NA

CDR3nt: TGTGCCAGCAGTTTATTCGGGAACACCATATATTTT
CDR3aa: CASSLFGNTIYF
len: 12
v_gene: TRBV12-3/TRBV12-4
j_gene: TRBJ1-3
abundance: NA
d_gene: NA

CDR3nt: TGCGCCAGCAGCCAAGAAGGGGGCTATGACAATCAGCCCCAGCATTTT
CDR3aa: CASSQEGGYDNQPQHF
len: 16
v_gene: TRBV4-1
j_gene: TRBJ1-5
abundance: NA
d_gene: TRBD1

CDR3nt: TGTGCCAGCAGCCCAGGATTCCTAGGCGGGGGGCAAGAGACCCAGTACTTC
CDR3aa: CASSPGFLGGGQETQYF
len: 17
v_gene: TRBV9
j_gene: TRBJ2-5
abundance: NA
d_gene: TRBD2

CDR3nt: TGTGCCAGCACGAACACTTCACCCCTCCACTTT
CDR3aa: CASTNTSPLHF
len: 11
v_gene: TRBV28
j_gene: TRBJ1-6
abundance: NA
d_gene: NA

CDR3nt: TGTGCCAGCGGCGAGAGGACAGCAACTAATGAAAAACTGTTTTTT
CDR3aa: CASGERTATNEKLFF
len: 15
v_gene: TRBV3-1/TRBV3-2
j_gene: TRBJ1-4
abundance: NA
d_gene: NA

CDR3nt: TGTGCCAGCAGCAAGACAGGGAATGAGCAGTTCTTC
CDR3aa: CASSKTGNEQFF
len: 12
v_gene: TRBV5-4
j_gene: TRBJ2-1
abundance: few
d_gene: TRBD1

CDR3nt: TGTGCTAGTGAGAGTCCGGGGGAGTCCTACAATGAGCAGTTCTTC
CDR3aa: CASESPGESYNEQFF
len: 15
v_gene: TRBV12-5
j_gene: TRBJ2-1
abundance: NA
d_gene: NA

CDR3nt: TGTGCCAGCAGTTCTACCGACAGGCCCTACAATGAGCAGTTCTTC
CDR3aa: CASSSTDRPYNEQFF
len: 15
v_gene: TRBV27
j_gene: TRBJ2-1
abundance: NA
d_gene: NA

CDR3nt: TGTGCCAGCAGTTTACCGGGGGTGACCTCTGGAAACACCATATATTTT
CDR3aa: CASSLPGVTSGNTIYF
len: 16
v_gene: TRBV28
j_gene: TRBJ1-3
abundance: NA
d_gene: NA

CDR3nt: TGCGCCAGCGCAAGGGGAGGAACCATGAACACTGAAGCTTTCTTT
CDR3aa: CASARGGTMNTEAFF
len: 15
v_gene: TRBV10-2
j_gene: TRBJ1-1
abundance: NA
d_gene: NA

CDR3nt: TGTGCCAGCAGCCGGACTAGCGGGCTAGATACGCAGTATTTT
CDR3aa: CASSRTSGLDTQYF
len: 14
v_gene: TRBV11-2
j_gene: TRBJ2-3
abundance: NA
d_gene: TRBD2

CDR3nt: TGTGCCAGCAGCGCCCAGGACAGGATCTATGGCTACACCTTC
CDR3aa: CASSAQDRIYGYTF
len: 14
v_gene: TRBV9
j_gene: TRBJ1-2
abundance: NA
d_gene: TRBD1

CDR3nt: TGTGCCAGCAGCTCGCCGCGGGGCGGGAGGTATGGCTACACCTTC
CDR3aa: CASSSPRGGRYGYTF
len: 15
v_gene: TRBV11-2
j_gene: TRBJ1-2
abundance: NA
d_gene: NA

CDR3nt: TGTGCCTGGAGTTCTACCTATGGCTACACCTTC
CDR3aa: CAWSSTYGYTF
len: 11
v_gene: TRBV30
j_gene: TRBJ1-2
abundance: NA
d_gene: NA

CDR3nt: TGTGCCAGCAGCCAAGATCGAGGACAGTCCTTCAGGGGCTACACCTTC
CDR3aa: CASSQDRGQSFRGYTF
len: 16
v_gene: TRBV4-2
j_gene: TRBJ1-2
abundance: NA
d_gene: NA

CDR3nt: TGTGCCAGCAGCCTCGCCGGGACTAGCAGGTTCCGCGAGCAGTACTTC
CDR3aa: CASSLAGTSRFREQYF
len: 16
v_gene: TRBV7-9
j_gene: TRBJ2-7
abundance: once
d_gene: TRBD2

CDR3nt: TGTGCCAGCAGTTTACTAGCGACAGATTCACCCCTCCACTTT
CDR3aa: CASSLLATDSPLHF
len: 14
v_gene: TRBV28
j_gene: TRBJ1-6
abundance: NA
d_gene: NA

CDR3nt: TGTGCCAGCAGCTTGAGACCGGGACAGGGGGGTTTTGGCTACACCTTC
CDR3aa: CASSLRPGQGGFGYTF
len: 16
v_gene: TRBV27
j_gene: TRBJ1-2
abundance: NA
d_gene: TRBD1

CDR3nt: TGTGCCACCAGCAGAGGTAGCGGGGGGGTGGAGACCCAGTACTTC
CDR3aa: CATSRGSGGVETQYF
len: 15
v_gene: TRBV15
j_gene: TRBJ2-5
abundance: NA
d_gene: TRBD2

CDR3nt: TGTGCCAGCAGCCAAGATCGCGGGTGGTCACCCCTCCACTTT
CDR3aa: CASSQDRGWSPLHF
len: 14
v_gene: TRBV14
j_gene: TRBJ1-6
abundance: NA
d_gene: NA

CDR3nt: TGTGCCACCAGTCAGGGCGCGAACACCGGGGAGCTGTTTTTT
CDR3aa: CATSQGANTGELFF
len: 14
v_gene: TRBV24-1
j_gene: TRBJ2-2
abundance: NA
d_gene: NA

CDR3nt: TGTGCCAGTAACTTGCAGGGAATAAATGAAAAACTGTTTTTT
CDR3aa: CASNLQGINEKLFF
len: 14
v_gene: TRBV19
j_gene: TRBJ1-4
abundance: NA
d_gene: NA

CDR3nt: TGTGCCAGCTGTCGACGAGCGGGAGGAACAGATACGCAGTATTTT
CDR3aa: CASCRRAGGTDTQYF
len: 15
v_gene: TRBV27
j_gene: TRBJ2-3
abundance: NA
d_gene: TRBD2

CDR3nt: TGTGCCAGCAGTCGAATCTACAGGATGAGCAATCAGCCCCAGCATTTT
CDR3aa: CASSRIYRMSNQPQHF
len: 16
v_gene: TRBV28
j_gene: TRBJ1-5
abundance: once
d_gene: NA

CDR3nt: TGTGCCAGTAGCAACCCGACAGGGAACTATGGCTACACCTTC
CDR3aa: CASSNPTGNYGYTF
len: 14
v_gene: TRBV19
j_gene: TRBJ1-2
abundance: NA
d_gene: TRBD1

CDR3nt: TGTGCCAGCACGGGTCGACAGGGGAATGGCTACACCTTC
CDR3aa: CASTGRQGNGYTF
len: 13
v_gene: TRBV6-5
j_gene: TRBJ1-2
abundance: NA
d_gene: TRBD1

CDR3nt: TGTGCCAGCAGCTTTGCCGGGACAGGGGGTTCCTACGAGCAGTACTTC
CDR3aa: CASSFAGTGGSYEQYF
len: 16
v_gene: TRBV5-6
j_gene: TRBJ2-7
abundance: NA
d_gene: TRBD1

CDR3nt: TGTGCTAGTGCCCCCCTCCCCGGACAGGGAGAGATTCTTGACTATGGCTACACCTTC
CDR3aa: CASAPLPGQGEILDYGYTF
len: 19
v_gene: TRBV12-5
j_gene: TRBJ1-2
abundance: NA
d_gene: TRBD1

CDR3nt: TGCGCCAGCAGCCGGACAGGGGACTATGGCTACACCTTC
CDR3aa: CASSRTGDYGYTF
len: 13
v_gene: TRBV5-1
j_gene: TRBJ1-2
abundance: NA
d_gene: TRBD1

CDR3nt: TGTGCCAGCAGCTTATATGGGGGCGGCAATCAGCCCCAGCATTTT
CDR3aa: CASSLYGGGNQPQHF
len: 15
v_gene: TRBV11-2
j_gene: TRBJ1-5
abundance: NA
d_gene: NA

CDR3nt: TGTGCCAGCAGTTTGAAATCGACCCAGGGTCAGGACTCTGGGGCCAACGTCCTGACTTTC
CDR3aa: CASSLKSTQGQDSGANVLTF
len: 20
v_gene: TRBV27
j_gene: TRBJ2-6
abundance: NA
d_gene: NA

CDR3nt: TGTGCCAGCAGCCTAACCGGGGGGGCGGGGAATGAGCAGTTCTTC
CDR3aa: CASSLTGGAGNEQFF
len: 15
v_gene: TRBV6-2/TRBV6-3
j_gene: TRBJ2-1
abundance: NA
d_gene: TRBD2

CDR3nt: TGTGCCAGCAGCCGAGCGGGAGACCCTTCCCAGGAGCAGTACTTC
CDR3aa: CASSRAGDPSQEQYF
len: 15
v_gene: TRBV4-2
j_gene: TRBJ2-7
abundance: NA
d_gene: TRBD2